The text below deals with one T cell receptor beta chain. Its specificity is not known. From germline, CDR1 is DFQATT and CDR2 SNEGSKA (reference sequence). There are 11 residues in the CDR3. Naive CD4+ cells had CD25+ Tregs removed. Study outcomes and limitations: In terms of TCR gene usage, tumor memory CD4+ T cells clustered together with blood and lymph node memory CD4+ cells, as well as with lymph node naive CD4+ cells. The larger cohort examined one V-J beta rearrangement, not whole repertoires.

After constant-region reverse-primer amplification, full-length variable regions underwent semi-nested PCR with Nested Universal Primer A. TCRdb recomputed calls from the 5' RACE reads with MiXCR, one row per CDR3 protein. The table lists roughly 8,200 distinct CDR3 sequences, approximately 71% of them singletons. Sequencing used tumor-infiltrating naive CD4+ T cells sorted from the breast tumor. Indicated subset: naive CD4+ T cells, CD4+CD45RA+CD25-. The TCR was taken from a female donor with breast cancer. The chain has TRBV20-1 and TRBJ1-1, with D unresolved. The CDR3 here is CSALRGEWAFF. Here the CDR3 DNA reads TGCAGCGCCCTCCGTGGAGAATGGGCTTTCTTT.